These T cell receptor beta chains were read from a single sample in a study of CD8 T cells in Susac syndrome. Via MiXCR, TCRdb re-called the immunoSEQ multiplex PCR reads, giving one row per CDR3 protein. The sample shows hundreds of thousands of distinct CDR3 sequences, 85% to 90% of them seen only once. Sequencing input: CD8+ T cells from PBMCs. The receptors derive from a human donor with multiple sclerosis. Both conserved end residues are part of each CDR3. The order of the fields is V gene, J gene, clone size, D gene, CDR3 DNA, CDR3 protein. D genes are given only for firm matches. Where a row states a size, it is once, few, many or the class of an expanded clone; other rows omit it.

TRBV30	TRBJ1-1	.	TRBD1	TGTGCCTGGAGTGCCCGGGACAGGGGGGACACTGAAGCTTTCTTT	CAWSARDRGDTEAFF
TRBV5-1	TRBJ1-5	.	.	TGCGCCAGCAGCTTGTTAGGCCCCGGGCCCCAGCATTTT	CASSLLGPGPQHF
TRBV6-5	TRBJ2-7	.	TRBD2	TGTGCCAGCAGTTACTCAGCGGGAGGCGAGCAGTACTTC	CASSYSAGGEQYF
TRBV19	TRBJ1-2	.	.	TGTGCCAGTGTGTACTCCGAGGGAACAGTGGGAGGCTACACCTTC	CASVYSEGTVGGYTF
TRBV5-1	TRBJ2-7	.	TRBD2	TGCGCCAGCAGCTTGGACAGCGGGAACGTCTACGAGCAGTACTTC	CASSLDSGNVYEQYF
TRBV30	TRBJ2-7	once	.	TGTGCCTGGAGTCGAGAGAATCACTACGAGCAGTACTTC	CAWSRENHYEQYF
TRBV6-1	TRBJ1-6	few	.	TGTGCCAGCAATTGGGCCTATAATTCACCCCTCCACTTT	CASNWAYNSPLHF
TRBV4-1	TRBJ2-1	.	.	TGCGCCAGCAGCCCGAAAGGGTACAATGAGCAGTTCTTC	CASSPKGYNEQFF
TRBV5-4	TRBJ2-7	.	.	TGTGCCAGCAGCTCCCGGGACGGACATACCTACGAGCAGTACTTC	CASSSRDGHTYEQYF
TRBV2	TRBJ2-7	.	.	TGTGCCAGCAGTGAAACTCAGGACGAGCAGTACTTC	CASSETQDEQYF
TRBV6-5	TRBJ1-2	.	TRBD1	TGTGCCAGCACCCCCGGGACAGGGGCTAACTATGGCTACACCTTC	CASTPGTGANYGYTF
TRBV28	TRBJ2-1	.	TRBD1	TGTGCCAGCAGCTCCGACAGGGTCGATTTGGATGAGCAGTTCTTC	CASSSDRVDLDEQFF
TRBV27	TRBJ2-2	few	.	TGTGCCAGCAGTTTAGCCGGGGGCGTCGGTACCGGGGAGCTGTTTTTT	CASSLAGGVGTGELFF
TRBV7-9	TRBJ1-5	few	.	TGTGCCAGCAGCCATGGTTCCCAGCCCCAGCATTTT	CASSHGSQPQHF
TRBV20-1	TRBJ1-2	.	.	TGCAGTGCTAGAGATTACAAGGCAAAGGGTTCTAACTATGGCTACACCTTC	CSARDYKAKGSNYGYTF
TRBV7-2	TRBJ2-2	.	.	TGTGCCAGCAGCTTAAGCGAGAACACCGGGGAGCTGTTTTTT	CASSLSENTGELFF
TRBV23-1	TRBJ1-2	.	.	TGCGCCAGCAGTCAATCGCGGGGAGGGAGGAGAAACTATGGCTACACCTTC	CASSQSRGGRRNYGYTF
TRBV12-3/TRBV12-4	TRBJ2-2	once	TRBD1	TGTGCCAGCAGTGGACCAGGGGGCGTTGGCACCGGGGAGCTGTTTTTT	CASSGPGGVGTGELFF
TRBV7-9	TRBJ2-5	.	TRBD2	TGTGCCAGCAGCCCACAACTCCGGACTAGCGGGCAAGAGACCCAGTACTTC	CASSPQLRTSGQETQYF
TRBV27	TRBJ2-1	.	TRBD2	TGTGCCAGCAGTTACGGACTAGCGGCTTACAATGAGCAGTTCTTC	CASSYGLAAYNEQFF
TRBV20-1	TRBJ2-5	.	.	TGCAGTGCTCCCAAGACTAGAATCGATTTGGAGACCCAGTACTTC	CSAPKTRIDLETQYF
TRBV28	TRBJ2-7	.	TRBD1	TGTGCCAGCAGACACAGGGGTATCTACGAGCAGTACTTC	CASRHRGIYEQYF
TRBV27	TRBJ2-3	.	.	TGTGCCAGCAGTTTTGTGTTTCCCAGCACAGATACGCAGTATTTT	CASSFVFPSTDTQYF
TRBV6-1	TRBJ2-7	.	.	TGTGCCAGCAGTGAAGGGGGGGGCGCGGCCTACGAGCAGTACTTC	CASSEGGGAAYEQYF
TRBV7-9	TRBJ2-5	.	.	TGTGCCAGCAGCCACCTGGGATCAGGGGCTCTCAATCTAGAGACCCAGTACTTC	CASSHLGSGALNLETQYF
TRBV14	TRBJ2-1	.	TRBD1	TGTGCCAGCAGCCAACGACGAGGACAGGGGTCCCTCGACAATGAGCAGTTCTTC	CASSQRRGQGSLDNEQFF
TRBV29-1	TRBJ2-7	.	.	TGCAGCGTTGAGAGGACGGATAGCTCCTACGAGCAGTACTTC	CSVERTDSSYEQYF
TRBV10-3	TRBJ2-7	few	.	TGTGCCATCAGTGAAGAGGATAGGATCTACGAGCAGTACTTC	CAISEEDRIYEQYF
TRBV5-1	TRBJ2-7	.	TRBD1	TGCGCCAGCAGTAGCCCCGGGACAGCAACCTACGAGCAGTACTTC	CASSSPGTATYEQYF
TRBV5-1	TRBJ2-1	.	TRBD1	TGCGCCAGCAGCCCTCCTATTACAGGGGGTCCCTCCTACAATGAGCAGTTCTTC	CASSPPITGGPSYNEQFF
TRBV11-2	TRBJ2-1	.	.	TGTGCCAGCAGCTTAGAGGAGGTCGGCAATGAGCAGTTCTTC	CASSLEEVGNEQFF
TRBV13	TRBJ1-1	.	.	TGTGCCAGCAGCTTAGGACAGGGAGAAGGCACTGAAGCTTTCTTT	CASSLGQGEGTEAFF
TRBV11-2	TRBJ2-3	.	.	TGTGCCAGCAGCTTAGATGTTAGGGTTTCTACAGATACGCAGTATTTT	CASSLDVRVSTDTQYF
TRBV30	TRBJ2-5	.	.	TGTGCCTGGAGAGCATGGACAGAGAGAACCCAAGAGACCCAGTACTTC	CAWRAWTERTQETQYF
TRBV12-3/TRBV12-4	TRBJ2-1	.	TRBD1	TGTGCCAGCAGTGCCCCTCTCGGACAGGGGGGGTCCTACAATGAGCAGTTCTTC	CASSAPLGQGGSYNEQFF
TRBV2	TRBJ1-4	.	.	TGTGCCAGCAGTGAAGATTTCCCAGTTACTAATGAAAAACTGTTTTTT	CASSEDFPVTNEKLFF
TRBV29-1	TRBJ2-7	.	.	TGCAGCGTGAAAGGGGACTCCTACGAGCAGTACTTC	CSVKGDSYEQYF
TRBV6-5	TRBJ1-2	.	.	TGTGCCAGCAGTTACGGTGTTAGAGAGACCGACTATGGCTACACCTTC	CASSYGVRETDYGYTF
TRBV6-2/TRBV6-3	TRBJ1-2	.	.	TGTGCCACCACACCGGGCGGTATATATGGCTACACCTTC	CATTPGGIYGYTF
TRBV29-1	TRBJ2-1	.	.	TGCAGCGTCTTGACTCTTTCCTCCTACAATGAGCAGTTCTTC	CSVLTLSSYNEQFF
TRBV30	TRBJ1-2	.	.	TGTGCCTGGAGAGGCCCCCAGGATGGCTACACCTTC	CAWRGPQDGYTF